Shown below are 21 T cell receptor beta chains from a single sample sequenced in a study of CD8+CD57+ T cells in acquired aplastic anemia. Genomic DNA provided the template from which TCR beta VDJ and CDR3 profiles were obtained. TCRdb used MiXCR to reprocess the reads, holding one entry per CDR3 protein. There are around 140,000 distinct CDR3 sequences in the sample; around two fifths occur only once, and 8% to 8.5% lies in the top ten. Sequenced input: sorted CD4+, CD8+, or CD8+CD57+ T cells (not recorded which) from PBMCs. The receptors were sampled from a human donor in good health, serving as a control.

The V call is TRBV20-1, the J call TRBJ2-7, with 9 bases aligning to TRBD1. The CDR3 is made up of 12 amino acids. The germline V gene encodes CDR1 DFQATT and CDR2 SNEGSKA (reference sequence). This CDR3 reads CSGAGQGYEQYF. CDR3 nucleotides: TGCAGCGGGGCGGGACAGGGCTACGAGCAGTACTTC.

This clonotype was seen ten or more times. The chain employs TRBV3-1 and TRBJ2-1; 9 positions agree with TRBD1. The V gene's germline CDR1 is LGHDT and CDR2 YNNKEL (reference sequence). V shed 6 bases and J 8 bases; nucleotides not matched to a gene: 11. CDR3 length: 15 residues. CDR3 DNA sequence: TGTGCCAGCAGTCACGGACAGGGGACGTTGGATGAGCAGTTCTTC. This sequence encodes CASSHGQGTLDEQFF.

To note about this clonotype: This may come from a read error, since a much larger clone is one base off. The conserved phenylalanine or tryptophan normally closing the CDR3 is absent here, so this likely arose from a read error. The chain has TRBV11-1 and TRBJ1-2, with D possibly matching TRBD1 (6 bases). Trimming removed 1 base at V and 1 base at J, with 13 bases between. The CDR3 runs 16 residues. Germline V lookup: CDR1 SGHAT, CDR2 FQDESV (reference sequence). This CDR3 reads CASSLVGGSLNYGYTL. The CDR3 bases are TGTGCCAGCAGCTTAGTCGGGGGCTCCCTTAACTATGGCTACACCCTC.

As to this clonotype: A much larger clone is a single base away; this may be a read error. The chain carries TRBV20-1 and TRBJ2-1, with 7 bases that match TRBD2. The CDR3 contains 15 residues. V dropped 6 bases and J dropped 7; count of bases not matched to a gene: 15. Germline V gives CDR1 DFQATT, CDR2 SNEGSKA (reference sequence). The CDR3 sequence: CSAPAGGRPGNEQFF. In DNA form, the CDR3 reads TGCAGTGCCCCGGCGGGCGGGAGACCGGGTAATGAGCAGTTCTTC.

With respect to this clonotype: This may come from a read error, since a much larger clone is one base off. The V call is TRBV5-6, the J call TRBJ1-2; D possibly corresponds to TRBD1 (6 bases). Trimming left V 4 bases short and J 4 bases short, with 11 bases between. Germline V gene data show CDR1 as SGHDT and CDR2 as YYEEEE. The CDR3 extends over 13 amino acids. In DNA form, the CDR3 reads TGTGCCAGCAGCCGCACAGGGAGCTATGGCTACACCTTC. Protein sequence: CASSRTGSYGYTF.

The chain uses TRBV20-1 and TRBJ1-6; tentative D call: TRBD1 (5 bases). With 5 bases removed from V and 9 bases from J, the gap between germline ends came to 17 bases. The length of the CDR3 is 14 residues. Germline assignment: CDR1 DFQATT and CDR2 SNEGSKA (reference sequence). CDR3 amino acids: CSAPSGTPPSPLHF. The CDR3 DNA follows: TGCAGTGCTCCTTCCGGGACTCCCCCTTCACCCCTCCACTTT.

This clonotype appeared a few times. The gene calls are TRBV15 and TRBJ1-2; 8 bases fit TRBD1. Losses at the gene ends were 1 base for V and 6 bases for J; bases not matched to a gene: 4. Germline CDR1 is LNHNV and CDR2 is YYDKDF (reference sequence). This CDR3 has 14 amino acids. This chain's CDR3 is CATSRVETGDGYTF. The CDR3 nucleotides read TGTGCCACCAGCAGAGTCGAGACAGGGGATGGCTACACCTTC.

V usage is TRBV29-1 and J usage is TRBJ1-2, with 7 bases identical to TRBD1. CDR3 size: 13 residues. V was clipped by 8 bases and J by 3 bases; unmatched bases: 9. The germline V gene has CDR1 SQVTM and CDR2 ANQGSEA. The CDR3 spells CSSGGDRYYGYTF. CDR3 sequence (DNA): TGCAGCTCAGGAGGGGACAGATACTATGGCTACACCTTC. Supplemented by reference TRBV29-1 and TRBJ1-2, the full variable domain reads SAVISQKPSRDICQRGTSLTIQCQVDSQVTMMFWYRQQPGQSLTLIATANQGSEATYESGFVIDKFPISRPNLTFSTLTVSNMSPEDSSIYLCSSGGDRYYGYTFGSGTRLTVV.

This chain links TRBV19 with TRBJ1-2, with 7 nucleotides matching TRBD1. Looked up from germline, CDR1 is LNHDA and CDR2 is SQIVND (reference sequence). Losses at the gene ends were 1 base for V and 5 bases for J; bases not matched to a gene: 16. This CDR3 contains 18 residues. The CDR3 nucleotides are TGTGCCAGTAGTATAGGATTAGGGGGAGGGGGCGCGGAATATGGCTACACCTTC. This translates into CASSIGLGGGGAEYGYTF.

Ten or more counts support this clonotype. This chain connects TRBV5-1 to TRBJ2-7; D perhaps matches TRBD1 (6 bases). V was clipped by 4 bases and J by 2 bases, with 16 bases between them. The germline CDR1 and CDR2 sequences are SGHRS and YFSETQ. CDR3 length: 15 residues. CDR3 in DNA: TGCGCCAGCAGCACCCGGACAGCCGATACCTACGAGCAGTACTTC. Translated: CASSTRTADTYEQYF.

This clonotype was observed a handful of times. The CDR3 here is CASSPTSGGAGETQYF. In nucleotides, the CDR3 is TGCGCCAGCAGCCCGACTAGCGGGGGGGCCGGGGAGACCCAGTACTTC. This sequence joins TRBV5-1 and TRBJ2-5, with 14 bases that match TRBD2. This CDR3 is built from 16 residues. Germline loops: CDR1 SGHRS, CDR2 YFSETQ. J lost 5 bases, V lost 4 bases, and 7 bases had no gene match.

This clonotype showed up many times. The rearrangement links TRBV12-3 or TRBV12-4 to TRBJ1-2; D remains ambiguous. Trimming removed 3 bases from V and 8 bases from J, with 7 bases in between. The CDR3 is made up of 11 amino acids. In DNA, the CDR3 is TGTGCCAGCAGTTTCCAGAACGGCTACACCTTC. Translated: CASSFQNGYTF.

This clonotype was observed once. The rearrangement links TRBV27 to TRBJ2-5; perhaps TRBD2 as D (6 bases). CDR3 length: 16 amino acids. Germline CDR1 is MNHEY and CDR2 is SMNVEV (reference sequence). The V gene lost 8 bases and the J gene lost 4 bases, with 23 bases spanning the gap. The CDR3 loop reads CASLPGGRTTRETQYF. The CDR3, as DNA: TGTGCCAGCCTCCCCGGGGGACGGACTACACGAGAGACCCAGTACTTC.

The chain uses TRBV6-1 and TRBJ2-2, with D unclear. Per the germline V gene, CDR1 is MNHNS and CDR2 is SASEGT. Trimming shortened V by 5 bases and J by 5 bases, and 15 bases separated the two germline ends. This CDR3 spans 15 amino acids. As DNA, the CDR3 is TGTGCCAGCAGTCCCGGTTATGTTAAAACCGGGGAGCTGTTTTTT. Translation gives CASSPGYVKTGELFF.

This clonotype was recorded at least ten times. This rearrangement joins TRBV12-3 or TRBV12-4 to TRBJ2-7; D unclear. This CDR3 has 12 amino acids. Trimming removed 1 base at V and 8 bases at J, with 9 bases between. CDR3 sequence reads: CASSLVYRQQYF. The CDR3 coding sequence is TGTGCCAGCAGTTTAGTTTATCGGCAGCAGTACTTC.

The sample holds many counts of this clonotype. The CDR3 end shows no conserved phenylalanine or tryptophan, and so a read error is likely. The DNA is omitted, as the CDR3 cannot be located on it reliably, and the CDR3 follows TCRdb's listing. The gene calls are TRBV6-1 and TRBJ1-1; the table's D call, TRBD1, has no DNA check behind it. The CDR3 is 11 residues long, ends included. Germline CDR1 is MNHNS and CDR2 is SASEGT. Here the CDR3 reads CASSEIAGGLI.

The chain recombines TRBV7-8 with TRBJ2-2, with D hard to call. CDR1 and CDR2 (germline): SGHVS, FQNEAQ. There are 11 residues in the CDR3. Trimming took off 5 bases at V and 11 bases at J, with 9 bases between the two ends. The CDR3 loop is CASSPINELFF. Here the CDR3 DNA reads TGTGCCAGCAGCCCTATAAATGAGCTGTTTTTT.

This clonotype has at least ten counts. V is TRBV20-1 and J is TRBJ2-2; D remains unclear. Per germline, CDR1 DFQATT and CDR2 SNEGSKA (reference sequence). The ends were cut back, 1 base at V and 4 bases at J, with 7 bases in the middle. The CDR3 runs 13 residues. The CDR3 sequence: CSARAYSTGELFF. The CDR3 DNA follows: TGCAGTGCTAGAGCGTATAGCACCGGGGAGCTGTTTTTT.

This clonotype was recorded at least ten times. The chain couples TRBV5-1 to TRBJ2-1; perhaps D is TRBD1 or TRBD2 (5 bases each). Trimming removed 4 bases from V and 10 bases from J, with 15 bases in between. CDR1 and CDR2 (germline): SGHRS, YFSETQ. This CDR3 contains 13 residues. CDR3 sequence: CASSRSGTSEQFF. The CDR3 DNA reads TGCGCCAGCAGCCGTTCGGGGACCTCAGAGCAGTTCTTC.

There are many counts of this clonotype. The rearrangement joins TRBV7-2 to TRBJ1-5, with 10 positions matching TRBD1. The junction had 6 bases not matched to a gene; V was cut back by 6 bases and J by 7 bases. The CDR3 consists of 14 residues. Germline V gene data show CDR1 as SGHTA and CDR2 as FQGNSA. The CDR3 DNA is TGTGCCAGCAGTAGCCGGACAGGGGGGCAGCCCCAGCATTTT. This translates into CASSSRTGGQPQHF. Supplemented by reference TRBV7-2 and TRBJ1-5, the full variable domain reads GAGVSQSPSNKVTEKGKDVELRCDPISGHTALYWYRQSLGQGLEFLIYFQGNSAPDKSGLPSDRFSAERTGGSVSTLTIQRTQQEDSAVYLCASSSRTGGQPQHFGDGTRLSIL.

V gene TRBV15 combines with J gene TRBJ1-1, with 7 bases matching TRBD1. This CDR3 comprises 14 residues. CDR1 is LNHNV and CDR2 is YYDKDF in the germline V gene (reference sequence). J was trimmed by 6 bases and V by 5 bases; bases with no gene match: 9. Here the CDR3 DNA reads TGTGCCACCAGCCGTGGGACAGCGAGTCCTGAAGCTTTCTTT. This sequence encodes CATSRGTASPEAFF.